This T cell receptor beta chain appears in the sequencing data of a study of T-cell reconstitution after alpha-beta-depleted transplantation in children. Study-level results: T-cell numbers and diversity one year post-transplant derived largely from freshly generated T cells. Recipient T cells and thymic progenitors that survived were the source of the high TCRbeta diversity seen at day 60 in some patients. After transplant, at about two months, alpha-beta T cells were reportedly derived from several hundred expanded graft clones.

The table lists this clonotype with many counts. Its antigen is not known. TCRbeta library construction was performed incorporating unique molecular identifiers. TCRdb reanalysed the PCR reads using MiXCR and keeps one entry per CDR3 protein. The sample has almost 250,000 distinct CDR3 sequences, roughly 23% seen once. CDR1 is SQVTM, CDR2 ANQGSEA, per germline. The V end lost 1 base, the J end lost 0 bases, and 7 bases lay between the germline ends. This CDR3 has 14 residues. The source material was PBMCs, sampled before TCRalphabeta/CD19-depleted stem cell transplant. The source of this sequence is a girl aged 2-10 years with Fanconi anemia, due to receive a stem cell transplant. The V gene is TRBV29-1, the J gene TRBJ2-4; D gene uncertain. DNA for the CDR3: TGCAGCGTTGAAGGTGGGGTAGCCAAAAACATTCAGTACTTC. Translating it yields CSVEGGVAKNIQYF.